This T cell receptor (beta chain) was sequenced during a study of blood T cells in healthy people across ages. It was with a sample-barcoded 5' primer and a J-beta primer mix that a second PCR of about 6 to 12 cycles was run. With 12 random nucleotides, a template-switch adaptor tagged each individual cDNA molecule. One entry per CDR3 protein, called by TCRdb with MiXCR from the 5' RACE reads. This sample has fewer than 2 million distinct CDR3 sequences, with 35% to 50% found just once. This clonotype was recorded many times. The antigen remains undetermined. Findings and limits, study-wide: Estimates drawn from one million T cells were deemed to understate diversity. Per million T cells, the diversity of TCR beta decreased roughly linearly as age advanced.

This CDR3 spans 14 amino acids. Germline loops: CDR1 SGHRS, CDR2 YFSETQ. V lost 0 bases and J lost 2, with 8 bases in between. The sequence was collected from a human donor in good health. The chain couples TRBV5-1 to TRBJ1-2; D is ambiguous. The specimen sequenced was blood. In DNA form, the CDR3 reads TGCGCCAGCAGCTTGGCAGATACCAACTATGGCTACACCTTC. This encodes CASSLADTNYGYTF.